A selection of T cell receptor beta chains follows, all from one sample in a study of shared clonotypes between healthy human individuals. Only in-frame clones appear in the TCRdb table, and some are missing; sequencing was by immunoSEQ multiplex PCR. Of hundreds of thousands of clones listed, less than 85% were seen once; the top ten hold 10%. Source material: memory CD4+ T cells sorted from blood. These TCRs come from a man aged 30-40 years in good health. CDR3s include the opening cysteine and the closing phenylalanine or tryptophan. Each record gives: clone size, D gene, J gene, V gene, CDR3 DNA, CDR3 protein. The D gene is left open where the match is weak. Size is stated for part of the rows, as once, few or many counts, or as a class when the clone is expanded.

few,TRBD1,TRBJ2-7,TRBV29-1,TGCAGCGGGGGGACAGGGGACTACGAGCAGTACTTC,CSGGTGDYEQYF
.,TRBD2,TRBJ2-7,TRBV5-1,TGCGCCAGCAGCTTAGGGACTAGCGGGAGGTACGAGCAGTACTTC,CASSLGTSGRYEQYF
few,.,TRBJ2-7,TRBV29-1,TGCAGCGTTGTTCCCGGGACTTCGATCTACGAGCAGTACTTC,CSVVPGTSIYEQYF
.,TRBD1,TRBJ2-1,TRBV28,TGTGCCAGCAGTTCTCAGGGGGCGGGTGAGCAGTTCTTC,CASSSQGAGEQFF
.,.,TRBJ2-2,TRBV5-4,TGTGCCAGCAGCGGAAGCGCAGGGGAAGCAAACACCGGGGAGCTGTTTTTT,CASSGSAGEANTGELFF
.,.,TRBJ2-5,TRBV29-1,TGCAGCGTTGGCGGCAGGGCAGAGACCCAGTACTTC,CSVGGRAETQYF
.,TRBD1,TRBJ1-2,TRBV30,TGTGCCTGGGACGGGACAGGGAGAGATGGCTACACCTTC,CAWDGTGRDGYTF
.,.,TRBJ1-2,TRBV6-5,TGTGCCAGCAGTGAGGGGGGTAGTGACTACACCTTC,CASSEGGSDYTF
.,.,TRBJ2-7,TRBV4-3,TGCGCCAGCAGCCAAGATAGGGGGAGCTCCTACGAGCAGTACTTC,CASSQDRGSSYEQYF
.,.,TRBJ2-5,TRBV7-8,TGTGCCAGCAGCTTTAGACAGATCCAAGAGACCCAGTACTTC,CASSFRQIQETQYF
.,TRBD2,TRBJ2-7,TRBV28,TGTGCCAGCAGTGCAAGCCGTATCAGGCGGGAGACCTCCTACGAGCAGTACTTC,CASSASRIRRETSYEQYF
.,.,TRBJ1-5,TRBV19,TGTGCCATCGCACGACAGGCAGGAGGCAATCAGCCCCAGCATTTT,CAIARQAGGNQPQHF
few,TRBD1,TRBJ1-1,TRBV6-6,TGTGCCAGCAGACCCCCGACAGGGTCCGGTACTGAAGCTTTCTTT,CASRPPTGSGTEAFF
few,.,TRBJ1-5,TRBV28,TGTGCCAGCAGTTTCGAAAGCTTGGGCAGCAATCAGCCCCAGCATTTT,CASSFESLGSNQPQHF
few,TRBD1,TRBJ2-7,TRBV27,TGTGCCAGCAGTCCCCTGACAGGGCCCGAGCAGTACTTC,CASSPLTGPEQYF
.,.,TRBJ1-1,TRBV6-5,TGTGCCAGCAGCCAGACAGCGAACACTGAAGCTTTCTTT,CASSQTANTEAFF
many,.,TRBJ1-1,TRBV10-1,TGCGCCAGCAGCCCTCTTGGGCCCACTGAAGCTTTCTTT,CASSPLGPTEAFF
.,.,TRBJ2-7,TRBV10-3,TGTGCCATCAGTGAGTCGGCGAAGTACGAGCAGTACTTC,CAISESAKYEQYF
.,TRBD2,TRBJ2-5,TRBV5-4,TGTGCCAGCAGCTCTACTAGCGGGATGGGGGAGACCCAGTACTTC,CASSSTSGMGETQYF
.,TRBD2,TRBJ2-4,TRBV19,TGTGCCAGTCGACACCGGACTAGCGGGAGTGACATTCAGTACTTC,CASRHRTSGSDIQYF
few,TRBD1,TRBJ2-5,TRBV4-1,TGCGCCAGCAGCCCCTGGACAGGTCGTCACCAAGAGACCCAGTACTTC,CASSPWTGRHQETQYF
.,.,TRBJ2-1,TRBV2,TGTGCCAGCAGGGGCGTTTCCTACAATGAGCAGTTCTTC,CASRGVSYNEQFF
.,.,TRBJ2-5,TRBV2,TGTGCCAGCTCCTCGGTGAGGGGGGAGACCCAGTACTTC,CASSSVRGETQYF
few,TRBD2,TRBJ2-7,TRBV11-2,TGTGCCAGCAGCTTAGTGGGAGCGGGGAACGAGCAGTACTTC,CASSLVGAGNEQYF
.,.,TRBJ2-7,TRBV6-6,TGTGCCAGCAGTGACTTTGGGCAGAACTCCTACGAGCAGTACTTC,CASSDFGQNSYEQYF
.,.,TRBJ2-1,TRBV11-2,TGTGCCAGCAGCTCTTTGGATTTGGACGTTGGTGAGCAGTTCTTC,CASSSLDLDVGEQFF
.,TRBD2,TRBJ2-3,TRBV5-1,TGCGCCAGCGGGACGGGAGGGGACACAGATACGCAGTATTTT,CASGTGGDTDTQYF
.,.,TRBJ2-1,TRBV11-2,TGTGCCAGCAGCCAGGAATCCAGCTCCTACAATGAGCAGTTCTTC,CASSQESSSYNEQFF
.,TRBD1,TRBJ2-1,TRBV5-4,TGTGCCAGCAGCCCGGGACAGATCTACAATGAGCAGTTCTTC,CASSPGQIYNEQFF